The TCR beta chain described here comes from a study of T cells in Graves' hyperthyroidism and ophthalmopathy. At least ten counts were recorded for this clonotype. Any patient presenting with uncontrolled infection, other autoimmune disease, pregnancy or lactation was left out. Diagnostic assessment was based on clinical symptoms, serum thyroxine and TRAb, thyroid ultrasound and orbital computed tomography. The source material, RNA transcripts, was used to amplify TCR beta CDR3 regions. TCR CDR3 regions were first amplified by RT-PCR with HTBI primers. TCRdb re-called the multiplex PCR reads through MiXCR, storing one row per CDR3 protein. The sample contains nearly 750,000 distinct CDR3 sequences, about 35% of which appear only once. This CDR3 is 13 amino acids long. CDR1 is SQVTM, CDR2 ANQGSEA, per germline. V lost 5 bases and J 5 bases, leaving 15 bases between the germline ends.

Sequenced material: blood. This receptor was taken from a woman aged 40-49 years with Graves' hyperthyroidism. This rearrangement joins TRBV29-1 to TRBJ1-1; possible D gene TRBD1, 5 bases. CDR3 residues: CSVTGPGVTEAFF. CDR3 in DNA: TGCAGCGTTACTGGCCCGGGGGTAACTGAAGCTTTCTTT.